This TCR beta chain was observed in a study of T cells in Graves' hyperthyroidism and ophthalmopathy. This clonotype was detected a few times. Researchers took RNA transcripts and amplified the TCR beta CDR3 regions from them. Initially, a first-round RT-PCR of the TCR CDR3 employed the HTBI primer set. TCRdb passed the multiplex PCR reads through MiXCR, listing each CDR3 protein once. The table lists nearly 750,000 distinct CDR3 sequences, 35% of them singletons. The CDR3 is 14 amino acids. V was pared by 4 bases and J by 11 bases, with 21 bases between. The germline gives CDR1 SGHRS, CDR2 YFSETQ. This receptor was obtained from a middle-aged woman with Graves' hyperthyroidism. The sequenced sample consisted of blood. The V and J genes are TRBV5-1 and TRBJ1-1, with D tentatively TRBD1 (5 bases). The CDR3 protein is CASSAALGGGRAFF. Here the CDR3 DNA reads TGCGCCAGCAGCGCGGCGTTGGGGGGGGGACGGGCTTTCTTT.